Listed here is a single T cell receptor (beta chain). The donors formed part of the approximately 110-subject validation cohort, distinct from the roughly 670-subject first cohort. This sample is part of a study of cytomegalovirus exposure and HLA in healthy donors. In germline, CDR1 is LNHDA, CDR2 SQIVND (reference sequence). The germline V and J ends were trimmed by 4 bases and 4 bases, with 14 bases remaining between them. CDR3 size: 14 residues. Produced via immunoSEQ multiplex PCR; TCRdb's table is partial and in-frame only. The data hold fewer than 55,000 clones, with around 91% observed a single time.

The sample comprised PBMCs. The TCR was taken from a man between 18 and 29 years old in good health and CMV-seronegative. The V gene is TRBV19, the J gene TRBJ2-7, with D possibly matching TRBD2 (6 bases). The CDR3 DNA reads TGTGCCAGTAGTAGGCCTGGGAGGAGGTACGAGCAGTACTTC. It encodes CASSRPGRRYEQYF. Full variable domain (missing parts from reference TRBV19 and TRBJ2-7): DGGITQSPKYLFRKEGQNVTLSCEQNLNHDAMYWYRQDPGQGLRLIYYSQIVNDFQKGDIAEGYSVSREKKESFPLTVTSAQKNPTAFYLCASSRPGRRYEQYFGPGTRLTVT.